Listed here are 30 T cell receptor beta chains from one sample, sequenced in a study of vaccination effects on CD4 cells after COVID-19 (dated by TCRdb to between 2021 and 2024). In the ViraFEST assay, PBMC were stimulated with viral peptide pools, and TCR sequencing was then used to find antigen-specific CD4+ T cell clonotypes based on their expansion. After more than 9 days of culture, CD4+ T cells were isolated with the EasySep CD4+ T cell isolation kit. None of the healthy vaccine recipients had a prior SARS-CoV-2 infection, which was confirmed by nucleocapsid antibody tests that came back negative both before and after vaccination. Antigen specificity for these receptors is unknown. Library preparation used the immunoSEQ multiplex PCR assay. The table was pulled from immuneACCESS by TCRdb, which kept in-frame rearrangements only. Such tables lose some clones; where checked, under half of the loss comes from unresolved V genes, and the rest has no known cause. For this sample the table gives 35,000 to 45,000 clones, of which about 80% were detected only once. The ten largest clones add up to 10% to 12% of the sample.

The starting material was CD4+ T cells from PBMCs cultured with SARS-CoV-2 spike peptides, obtained before COVID-19 vaccination. The cell subset or site label, read with the paper, signifies: SARS-CoV-2 spike overlapping peptide pool stimulation. The receptor set was obtained from a human donor who received a COVID-19 vaccine.

The chain links TRBV7-2 to TRBJ2-5; the D is unclear. CDR1 and CDR2 from the germline V gene are SGHTA and FQGNSA. Trimming pared 1 base from V and 5 bases from J, leaving 20 bases between. The CDR3 runs to 17 residues. This chain's CDR3 is CASSLVLRGAHWETQYF. The CDR3 nucleotides read TGTGCCAGCAGCTTAGTACTTCGAGGAGCCCATTGGGAGACCCAGTACTTC.

This sequence joins TRBV18 and TRBJ2-5, with 11 bases aligning to TRBD2. Germline assignment: CDR1 KGHSH and CDR2 LQKENI. This CDR3 contains 16 residues. Germline trimming cut 3 bases from V and 5 bases from J; bases unmatched to any gene: 8. The CDR3 DNA reads TGTGCCAGCTCACCCCTTAGCGGGGGGGCCACGGAGACCCAGTACTTC. It codes for CASSPLSGGATETQYF.

The rearrangement links TRBV7-2 to TRBJ2-2, with D unresolved. V lost 8 bases and J 5 bases, leaving 9 bases between the germline ends. Germline V gene data show CDR1 as SGHTA and CDR2 as FQGNSA. This CDR3 comprises 12 residues. Written as DNA, the CDR3 is TGTGCCAGCGGCGTGTATACCGGGGAGCTGTTTTTT. Protein: CASGVYTGELFF.

V gene TRBV24-1 combines with J gene TRBJ2-2, with a weak D call TRBD2 (6 bases). The V and J ends lost 1 base and 3 bases respectively, with 14 bases between them. In germline, CDR1 is KGHDR, CDR2 SFDVKD. The CDR3 has 17 residues. CDR3 loop: CATSDLRRGGDTGELFF. In nucleotides, the CDR3 is TGTGCCACCAGTGATTTAAGGAGGGGCGGGGACACCGGGGAGCTGTTTTTT.

This chain joins TRBV5-8 and TRBJ2-5; D call uncertain. The ends were cut back, 3 bases at V and 5 bases at J, with 5 bases in the middle. Germline-derived CDR1 and CDR2 are SGHTS and YDEGEE. The CDR3 is made up of 11 amino acids. CDR3 protein: CASSSRETQYF. The CDR3 DNA reads as TGTGCCAGCAGCTCCCGTGAGACCCAGTACTTC.

This chain connects TRBV5-4 to TRBJ2-3; D gene unclear. The V gene's germline CDR1 is SGHNT and CDR2 YYREEE (reference sequence). Trimming removed 0 bases from V and 0 bases from J, with 8 bases in between. The CDR3 has 15 residues. Written as DNA, the CDR3 is TGTGCCAGCAGCTTGGACAGTAAAAGCACAGATACGCAGTATTTT. It encodes CASSLDSKSTDTQYF.

The gene calls are TRBV5-1 and TRBJ1-4; possible D gene TRBD1, 5 bases. Germline CDR1 and CDR2: SGHRS and YFSETQ. The CDR3 runs to 15 residues. Trimming shortened V by 2 bases and J by 4 bases, and 12 bases separated the two germline ends. The CDR3: CASSFSGRDNEKLFF. The CDR3 region has the DNA TGCGCCAGCAGCTTCTCCGGCAGGGATAATGAAAAACTGTTTTTT.

This rearrangement joins TRBV6-5 to TRBJ2-7; either TRBD1 or TRBD2 may fit D (5 bases each). Germline V lookup: CDR1 MNHEY, CDR2 SVGAGI. CDR3 size: 13 residues. V was trimmed by 2 bases and J by 5 bases, leaving 10 bases between them. The CDR3 nucleotides read TGTGCCAGCAGTTACAGCAGGGACCACGAGCAGTACGTC. Translating gives CASSYSRDHEQYV.

This chain connects TRBV4-1 to TRBJ2-2, with TRBD2 matching 9 bases. This CDR3 contains 18 residues. The germline CDR1 and CDR2 sequences are MGHRA and YSYEKL. J was trimmed by 7 bases and V by 0 bases; bases with no gene match: 12. DNA of the CDR3: TGCGCCAGCAGCCAAGATAGGTGGCGCGGGGGGGCGGGCGGGGAGCTGTTTTTT. Its translation is CASSQDRWRGGAGGELFF.

V is TRBV1 and J is TRBJ2-5; the listed D gene, TRBD2, was not tested against the DNA. TRBV1 represents a pseudogene. This CDR3 spans 17 amino acids. The CDR3, as DNA: TGCACCAGCAGCCAACCTCGCGTAGCGGGGATTAAAGAGACCCAGTACTTC. The encoded protein is CTSSQPRVAGIKETQYF.

This chain connects TRBV19 to TRBJ1-5; maybe TRBD1 (6 bases). The ends were cut back, 5 bases at V and 2 bases at J, with 10 bases in the middle. From germline, CDR1 is LNHDA and CDR2 SQIVND (reference sequence). This CDR3 region has 14 residues. As DNA, the CDR3 is TGTGCCAGTAGTGGGGGGGGGCGCAATCAGCCCCAGCATTTT. Protein: CASSGGGRNQPQHF.

The chain links TRBV24-1 to TRBJ2-5; D is possibly TRBD1 or TRBD2 (6 bases each). Trimming cost V 2 bases and J 4 bases, with 13 bases left between them. This CDR3 has 15 amino acids. Germline CDR1 KGHDR, CDR2 SFDVKD. This CDR3 reads CATSDSRGHGETQYF. DNA of the CDR3: TGTGCCACCAGTGATTCACGGGGGCATGGAGAGACCCAGTACTTC.

This clone occurred a few times. V and J are TRBV4-1 and TRBJ1-5, with 8 positions matching TRBD1. Germline V CDR1 and CDR2: MGHRA, YSYEKL. The CDR3 spans 15 residues. Trimming removed 4 bases from V and 10 bases from J; junction bases left unmatched: 12. The CDR3 here is CASSRAPGQVIPQHF. The CDR3 DNA follows: TGCGCCAGCAGCCGAGCTCCGGGACAGGTAATTCCCCAGCATTTT.

This clone was seen a handful of times. The gene calls are TRBV18 and TRBJ1-4; D remains unclear. The CDR3 extends over 13 amino acids. Trimming removed 6 bases from V and 4 bases from J, with 9 bases in between. CDR1 and CDR2 (germline): KGHSH, LQKENI. CDR3 region: CASSPGLNEKLFF. The CDR3 nucleotides are TGTGCCAGCTCCCCTGGGCTTAATGAAAAACTGTTTTTT.

V is TRBV5-1 and J is TRBJ2-3; a weak D match, TRBD1 (8 bases). Germline loops: CDR1 SGHRS, CDR2 YFSETQ. This CDR3 contains 15 residues. V was trimmed by 4 bases and J by 4 bases, leaving 16 bases between them. The CDR3 sequence: CASSPRQGRADTQYF. The CDR3 DNA reads as TGCGCCAGCAGCCCTAGACAGGGGAGGGCAGATACGCAGTATTTT.

The chain combines TRBV2 with TRBJ2-7, with TRBD1 identical over 8 bases. The CDR3 sequence is 15 residues long. The junction had 9 bases not matched to a gene; V was cut back by 6 bases and J by 2 bases. CDR1 is SNHLY and CDR2 is FYNNEI in the germline V gene. CDR3 nucleotides: TGTGCCAGCAGCCTAACCGGGACAGGTCCCTACGAGCAGTACGTC. It specifies CASSLTGTGPYEQYV.

The chain links TRBV11-2 to TRBJ1-2; no clear D. V dropped 0 bases and J dropped 9 bases, with 14 bases sitting between them. The germline gives CDR1 SGHAT, CDR2 FQNNGV. This CDR3 region has 14 residues. The DNA of the CDR3 is TGTGCCAGCAGCTTAGAAGGTGGAACCTCTCGCTACACCTTC. Translated: CASSLEGGTSRYTF.

As regards this clone: Other DNA sequences in this sample translate to the same CDR3. The rearrangement uses TRBV6-1 and TRBJ1-1, with a possible D match to TRBD1 (6 bases). V lost 3 bases and J 0 bases, leaving 8 bases between the germline ends. This CDR3 region has 14 residues. Germline lookup yields CDR1 MNHNS and CDR2 SASEGT. The CDR3 bases are TGTGCCAGCAGTGATCGGGGGCTGAACACTGAAGCTTTCTTT. Translating it yields CASSDRGLNTEAFF.

The J gene is TRBJ1-3, the V gene TRBV30; possibly TRBD1 for D (6 bases). This CDR3 is built from 14 residues. Germline CDR1 GTSNPN, CDR2 SVGIG (reference sequence). V lost 5 bases and J 2 bases, leaving 13 bases between the germline ends. CDR3 nucleotides: TGTGCCTGGGTTCTTGCAGGGGCTGGAAACACCATATATTTT. Amino acids: CAWVLAGAGNTIYF.

The chain employs TRBV19 and TRBJ1-1; D possibly corresponds to TRBD1 (5 bases). The CDR3 runs 13 residues. CDR1 is LNHDA, CDR2 SQIVND, per germline (reference sequence). V was pared by 5 bases and J by 4 bases, with 11 bases between. The CDR3 DNA is TGTGCCAGTAGTCCCACGGGGGGCACTGAAGCTTTCTTT. Translated, it gives CASSPTGGTEAFF.

The rearrangement joins TRBV5-1 to TRBJ2-7; D is perhaps TRBD1 (6 bases). Germline CDR1 SGHRS, CDR2 YFSETQ. V lost 2 bases, J lost 6 bases, and 12 bases lay in between. CDR3 size: 13 residues. CDR3 region: CASSLTQGSEQYV. In nucleotides, the CDR3 is TGCGCCAGCAGCTTAACACAGGGATCCGAGCAGTACGTC.

The V gene is TRBV6-5, the J gene TRBJ1-3; D call uncertain. Trimming left V 8 bases short and J 2 bases short, with 13 bases between. This CDR3 spans 14 amino acids. Germline CDR1 reads MNHEY; CDR2 reads SVGAGI. DNA of the CDR3: TGTGCCAGCCTGAGAGGCGCCGCTGGAAACACCATATATTTT. Its translation is CASLRGAAGNTIYF.

This clone has just a few counts. This chain links TRBV6-2 or TRBV6-3 with TRBJ1-1; D is unresolved. There are 12 residues in the CDR3. Germline CDR1 and CDR2: MNHEY and SVGEGT. With 4 bases removed from V and 6 bases from J, the gap between germline ends came to 9 bases. CDR3 in DNA: TGTGCCAGCAGTTGGGGAAGGGCTGAAGCTTTCTTT. Its translation: CASSWGRAEAFF.

The chain uses TRBV9 and TRBJ1-5, with D possibly matching TRBD1 (6 bases). Trimming stripped 3 bases from V and 5 bases from J, with 15 bases between. Germline assignment: CDR1 SGDLS and CDR2 YYNGEE. The CDR3 loop spans 15 amino acids. The DNA of the CDR3 is TGTGCCAGCAGCGCCGCTACAGGGCGAGATCAGCCCCAGCATTTT. This translates into CASSAATGRDQPQHF. Full variable domain (outside the CDR3, taken from reference TRBV9 and TRBJ1-5): DSGVTQTPKHLITATGQRVTLRCSPRSGDLSVYWYQQSLDQGLQFLIQYYNGEERAKGNILERFSAQQFPDLHSELNLSSLELGDSALYFCASSAATGRDQPQHFGDGTRLSIL.

The CDR3 DNA follows: TGTGCCAGCAGTTTTGAAGGGTGGTCACCCCTCCACTTT. The encoded protein is CASSFEGWSPLHF. The chain couples TRBV27 to TRBJ1-6; D unclear. The CDR3 covers 13 residues. The ends were cut back, 3 bases at V and 10 bases at J, with 10 bases in the middle. Per the germline V gene, CDR1 is MNHEY and CDR2 is SMNVEV (reference sequence).

The J gene is TRBJ1-6, the V gene TRBV5-1, with 8 positions matching TRBD1. There are 15 residues in the CDR3. V shed 2 bases, J shed 8 bases, and the junction held 6 bases outside the gene matches. CDR1 SGHRS and CDR2 YFSETQ come from the germline V gene. The CDR3 here is CASSFAGGRDSPLHF. The DNA for the CDR3 is TGCGCCAGCAGCTTTGCAGGGGGCCGGGATTCACCCCTCCACTTT.

The chain links TRBV19 to TRBJ1-5; D not certain. CDR1 is LNHDA and CDR2 is SQIVND in the germline V gene (reference sequence). Trimming shortened V by 7 bases and J by 0 bases, and 13 bases separated the two germline ends. The CDR3 spans 15 residues. This chain's CDR3 is CASTPGSNSNQPQHF. The DNA of the CDR3 is TGTGCCAGTACCCCCGGCAGCAATAGCAATCAGCCCCAGCATTTT.

The sample holds a few counts of this clone. The genes are TRBV2 and TRBJ2-2, with 11 bases lining up with TRBD2. CDR1 and CDR2 from the germline V gene are SNHLY and FYNNEI. This CDR3 is built from 14 residues. Trimming at V came to 6 bases and at J to 8 bases, leaving 5 bases not matched to a gene. The CDR3 sequence is CASRATSGGGELFF. CDR3 sequence (DNA): TGTGCCAGCAGGGCAACTAGCGGGGGTGGGGAGCTGTTTTTT.

Only a few counts were recorded for this clone. The chain uses TRBV7-6 and TRBJ1-1, with D tentatively TRBD1 (6 bases). Germline V gene data show CDR1 as SGHVS and CDR2 as FNYEAQ. This CDR3 spans 15 amino acids. Trimming stripped 5 bases from V and 3 bases from J, with 16 bases between. The CDR3 region is CASSQSGGGDTEAFF. In DNA, the CDR3 is TGTGCCAGCAGCCAATCAGGTGGGGGCGACACTGAAGCTTTCTTT.

The chain recombines TRBV4-1 with TRBJ2-5; unclear D gene. Germline CDR1 reads MGHRA; CDR2 reads YSYEKL. This CDR3 is built from 14 residues. V lost 6 bases, J lost 1 base, and 12 bases lay in between. The CDR3 nucleotides read TGCGCCAGCAGTATGGTGAGGATCCAAGAGACCCAGTACTTC. Translation gives CASSMVRIQETQYF.